The 2 T cell receptor beta chains given below trace back to one sample, sequenced in a study of identical twins. MiXCR, applied by TCRdb to the 5' RACE reads, yields one record per CDR3 protein. This sample has approximately 190,000 distinct CDR3 sequences, with approximately 15% found just once. These data were also filed under a second study, of T cells expressing NK-cell markers.

The sequencing input was CD8+ T cells sorted from blood. The receptors were gathered from a young woman in good health.

In this sample, this clonotype turned up a few times. The chain has TRBV18 and TRBJ1-5; tentatively, D is TRBD1 (5 bases). CDR1 and CDR2 (germline): KGHSH, LQKENI. Trimming shortened V by 2 bases and J by 10 bases, and 15 bases separated the two germline ends. This CDR3 is built from 14 residues. The CDR3 DNA sequence: TGTGCCAGCTCACCAGGTGGGGGTGGATTCCCCCAGCATTTT. Translation: CASSPGGGGFPQHF.

This clonotype was observed a handful of times. This chain uses TRBV5-1 with TRBJ2-1; D perhaps matches TRBD2 (5 bases). The CDR3 length is 18 residues. V lost 4 bases to trimming and J lost 4 bases, with 24 bases between them. CDR1 and CDR2 (germline): SGHRS, YFSETQ. CDR3 amino acids: CASSPRGVDLSEYNEQFF. CDR3 nucleotides: TGCGCCAGCAGCCCCCGCGGAGTCGATCTTAGCGAGTACAATGAGCAGTTCTTC.